One and the same sample provided the 12 T cell receptor beta chains below, sequenced in a study of blood T cell repertoires in COVID-19. Sequencing used immunoSEQ multiplex PCR; TCRdb keeps in-frame clones, though not all of them. The sample records roughly 190,000 clones, roughly nine tenths being singletons. The sequenced material came from peripheral blood. Receptors originate from a man in his 60s with active or convalescent COVID-19.

The V gene is TRBV6-5, the J gene TRBJ2-3; no clear D. CDR1 MNHEY and CDR2 SVGAGI come from the germline V gene. Trimming took off 2 bases at V and 1 base at J, with 4 bases between the two ends. This CDR3 has 13 amino acids. The CDR3 bases are TGTGCCAGCAGTTACCGGGGCACAGATACGCAGTATTTT. It translates to CASSYRGTDTQYF.

The chain couples TRBV7-9 to TRBJ2-7; the match to TRBD1 covers 10 bases. The germline V gene encodes CDR1 SEHNR and CDR2 FQNEAQ (reference sequence). V was clipped by 5 bases and J by 6 bases; unmatched bases: 7. This CDR3 comprises 14 residues. CDR3 sequence: CASSPGTGEVEQYF. The CDR3 DNA follows: TGTGCCAGCAGCCCCGGGACAGGGGAGGTCGAGCAGTACTTC.

V gene TRBV5-4 combines with J gene TRBJ2-6; D possibly corresponds to TRBD2 (6 bases). The germline gives CDR1 SGHNT, CDR2 YYREEE (reference sequence). The CDR3 contains 17 residues. V lost 0 bases and J 0 bases, leaving 10 bases between the germline ends. Written as DNA, the CDR3 is TGTGCCAGCAGCTTGGGCGGGGAGAGCTCTGGGGCCAACGTCCTGACTTTC. It specifies CASSLGGESSGANVLTF.

This clone has just a few counts. V and J are TRBV6-5 and TRBJ2-1, with 10 bases aligning to TRBD1. The CDR3 sequence is 15 residues long. The germline V gene has CDR1 MNHEY and CDR2 SVGAGI. With 6 bases clipped from V and 8 bases from J, the junction kept 10 bases outside the gene matches. The CDR3 DNA reads TGTGCCAGCAGGACCGGGACAGGGGTCTTCTATGAGCAGTTCTTC. Its protein product is CASRTGTGVFYEQFF.

The J gene is TRBJ2-3, the V gene TRBV27; 7 positions agree with TRBD1. In germline, CDR1 is MNHEY, CDR2 SMNVEV (reference sequence). J gave up 0 bases and V 7 bases, and 10 bases lay outside the gene matches. The CDR3 totals 16 residues. CDR3 sequence: CASKRLGTVSTDTQYF. DNA for the CDR3: TGTGCCAGCAAACGCCTGGGGACAGTAAGCACAGATACGCAGTATTTT.

V is TRBV14 and J is TRBJ2-3; 7 nucleotides line up with TRBD2. The CDR3 length is 20 residues. Germline V gene data show CDR1 as SGHDN and CDR2 as FVKESK. V trimming: 3 bases; J trimming: 2 bases; junction bases outside the gene matches: 20. Written as DNA, the CDR3 is TGTGCCAGCAGCCAGCACTACCAACATCCAACGGGGGGAATCACAGATACGCAGTATTTT. As protein: CASSQHYQHPTGGITDTQYF. Filled out from reference TRBV14 and TRBJ2-3, the complete variable domain reads EAGVTQFPSHSVIEKGQTVTLRCDPISGHDNLYWYRRVMGKEIKFLLHFVKESKQDESGMPNNRFLAERTGGTYSTLKVQPAELEDSGVYFCASSQHYQHPTGGITDTQYFGPGTRLTVL.

V usage is TRBV4-1 and J usage is TRBJ1-5, with TRBD1 identical over 7 bases. Germline CDR1 and CDR2: MGHRA and YSYEKL. V shed 3 bases, J shed 0 bases, and the junction held 5 bases outside the gene matches. This CDR3 has 16 residues. The CDR3 region is CASSHVTGASNQPQHF. The CDR3 nucleotides are TGCGCCAGCAGCCACGTTACAGGGGCTAGCAATCAGCCCCAGCATTTT.

This rearrangement joins TRBV7-9 to TRBJ2-1, with TRBD2 as a possible D gene (6 bases). Per germline, CDR1 SEHNR and CDR2 FQNEAQ (reference sequence). There are 15 residues in the CDR3. V was clipped by 4 bases and J by 2 bases, with 12 bases between them. The CDR3 nucleotides read TGTGCCAGCAGCTGGGGGGACGGTACCTACAATGAGCAGTTCTTC. Translating it yields CASSWGDGTYNEQFF.

This chain connects TRBV9 to TRBJ2-3, with TRBD1 matching 7 bases. Germline V lookup: CDR1 SGDLS, CDR2 YYNGEE. This CDR3 region has 16 residues. V shed 3 bases and J 4 bases; nucleotides not matched to a gene: 11. This CDR3 is CASSALGTTGADTQYF. The CDR3 DNA reads TGTGCCAGCAGCGCGCTAGGGACCACAGGGGCAGATACGCAGTATTTT.

This clone was recorded once. The chain uses TRBV5-6 and TRBJ1-4; 7 bases match TRBD1. The CDR3 length is 14 residues. The germline V gene encodes CDR1 SGHDT and CDR2 YYEEEE. The ends lost 1 base at V and 8 bases at J; junction bases unmatched: 5. CDR3 loop: CASSLTGVREKLFF. The CDR3, as DNA: TGTGCCAGCAGCTTGACAGGGGTTAGAGAAAAACTGTTTTTT.

This chain uses TRBV19 with TRBJ1-3; D gene ambiguous. V dropped 2 bases and J dropped 0 bases, with 8 bases sitting between them. The CDR3 contains 15 residues. Germline V gene lookup returns CDR1 LNHDA and CDR2 SQIVND (reference sequence). In DNA, the CDR3 is TGTGCCAGTAGTATAACGGGGAGCTCTGGAAACACCATATATTTT. Protein product: CASSITGSSGNTIYF.

The chain combines TRBV10-3 with TRBJ1-4; 7 nucleotides line up with TRBD1. V shed 3 bases, J shed 5 bases, and the junction held 3 bases outside the gene matches. In germline, CDR1 is ENHRY, CDR2 SYGVKD. The CDR3 runs to 14 residues. This CDR3 reads CAISDTTGNEKLFF. The CDR3 bases are TGTGCCATCAGTGACACGACAGGGAATGAAAAACTGTTTTTT.